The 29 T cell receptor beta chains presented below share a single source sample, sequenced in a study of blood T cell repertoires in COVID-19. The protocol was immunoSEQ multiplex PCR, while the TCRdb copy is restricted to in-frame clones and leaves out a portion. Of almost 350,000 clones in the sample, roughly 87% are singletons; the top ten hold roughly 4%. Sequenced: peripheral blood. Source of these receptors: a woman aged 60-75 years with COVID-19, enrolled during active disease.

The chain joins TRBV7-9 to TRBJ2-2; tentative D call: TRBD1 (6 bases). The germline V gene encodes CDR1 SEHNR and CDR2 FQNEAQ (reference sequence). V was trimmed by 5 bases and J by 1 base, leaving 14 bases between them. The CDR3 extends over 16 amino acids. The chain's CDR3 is CASSPDRGGNTGELFF. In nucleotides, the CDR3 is TGTGCCAGCAGCCCGGACAGAGGGGGGAACACCGGGGAGCTGTTTTTT.

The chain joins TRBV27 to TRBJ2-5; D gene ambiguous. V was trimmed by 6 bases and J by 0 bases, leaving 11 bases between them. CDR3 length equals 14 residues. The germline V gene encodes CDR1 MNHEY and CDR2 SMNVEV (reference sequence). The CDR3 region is CASSPGRYQETQYF. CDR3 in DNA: TGTGCCAGCAGCCCGGGTCGGTACCAAGAGACCCAGTACTTC.

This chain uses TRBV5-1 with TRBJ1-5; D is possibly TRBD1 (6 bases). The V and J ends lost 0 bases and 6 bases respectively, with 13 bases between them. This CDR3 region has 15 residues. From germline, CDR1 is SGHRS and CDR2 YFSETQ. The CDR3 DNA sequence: TGCGCCAGCAGCTTGGAGGGGGGGGCGGGTCAGCCCCAGCATTTT. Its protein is CASSLEGGAGQPQHF.

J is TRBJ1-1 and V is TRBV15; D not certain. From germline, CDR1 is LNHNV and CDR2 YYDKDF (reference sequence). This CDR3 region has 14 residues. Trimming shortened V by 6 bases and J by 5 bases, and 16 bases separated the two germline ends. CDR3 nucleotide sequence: TGTGCCACCAGAGGAGGATCCTCCGGGACTGAAGCTTTCTTT. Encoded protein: CATRGGSSGTEAFF.

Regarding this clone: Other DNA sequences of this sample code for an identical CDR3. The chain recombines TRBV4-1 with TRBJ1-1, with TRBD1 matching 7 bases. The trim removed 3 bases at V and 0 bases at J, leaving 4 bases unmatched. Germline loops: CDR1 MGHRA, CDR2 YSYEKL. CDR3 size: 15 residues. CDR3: CASSQGQTMNTEAFF. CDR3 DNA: TGCGCCAGCAGCCAGGGACAGACAATGAACACTGAAGCTTTCTTT.

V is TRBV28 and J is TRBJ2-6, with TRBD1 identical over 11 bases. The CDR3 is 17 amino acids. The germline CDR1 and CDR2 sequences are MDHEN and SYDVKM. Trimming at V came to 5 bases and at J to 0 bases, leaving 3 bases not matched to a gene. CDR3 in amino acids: CASSPGTGGSGANVLTF. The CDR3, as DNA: TGTGCCAGCAGTCCAGGGACAGGGGGCTCTGGGGCCAACGTCCTGACTTTC.

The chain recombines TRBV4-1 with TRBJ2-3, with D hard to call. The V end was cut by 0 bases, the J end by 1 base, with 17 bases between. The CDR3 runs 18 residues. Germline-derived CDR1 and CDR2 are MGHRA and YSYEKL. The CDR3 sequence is CASSQDGGVTSGTDTQYF. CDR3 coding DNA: TGCGCCAGCAGCCAAGATGGCGGCGTGACTTCAGGCACAGATACGCAGTATTTT.

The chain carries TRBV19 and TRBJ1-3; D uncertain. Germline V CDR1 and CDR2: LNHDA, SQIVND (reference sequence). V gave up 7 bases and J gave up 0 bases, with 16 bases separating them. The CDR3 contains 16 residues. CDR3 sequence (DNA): TGTGCCAGTACCCCCCAGGACTCACACTCTGGAAACACCATATATTTT. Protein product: CASTPQDSHSGNTIYF.

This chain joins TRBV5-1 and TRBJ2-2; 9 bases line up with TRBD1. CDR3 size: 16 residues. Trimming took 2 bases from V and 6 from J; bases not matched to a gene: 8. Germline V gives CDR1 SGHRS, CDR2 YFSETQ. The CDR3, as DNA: TGCGCCAGCAGCTTAAGATCGACAGGGGGTTCCGGGGAGCTGTTTTTT. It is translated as CASSLRSTGGSGELFF.

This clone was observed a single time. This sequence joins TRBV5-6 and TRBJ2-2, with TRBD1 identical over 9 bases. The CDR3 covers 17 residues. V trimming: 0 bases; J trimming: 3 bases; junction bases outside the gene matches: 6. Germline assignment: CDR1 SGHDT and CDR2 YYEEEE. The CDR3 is CASSLDYGTGYTGELFF. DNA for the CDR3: TGTGCCAGCAGCTTGGACTACGGGACAGGGTACACCGGGGAGCTGTTTTTT.

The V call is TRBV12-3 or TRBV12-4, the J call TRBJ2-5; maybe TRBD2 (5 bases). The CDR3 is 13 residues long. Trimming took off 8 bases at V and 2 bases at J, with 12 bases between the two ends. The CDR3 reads CASGRDTQETQYF. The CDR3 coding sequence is TGTGCCAGCGGCCGGGATACTCAAGAGACCCAGTACTTC.

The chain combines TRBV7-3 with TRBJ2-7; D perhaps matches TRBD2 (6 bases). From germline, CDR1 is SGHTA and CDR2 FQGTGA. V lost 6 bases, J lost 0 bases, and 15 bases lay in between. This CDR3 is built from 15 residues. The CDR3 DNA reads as TGTGCCAGCAGGGACTCTGGAGGGGACTCCTACGAGCAGTACTTC. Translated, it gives CASRDSGGDSYEQYF.

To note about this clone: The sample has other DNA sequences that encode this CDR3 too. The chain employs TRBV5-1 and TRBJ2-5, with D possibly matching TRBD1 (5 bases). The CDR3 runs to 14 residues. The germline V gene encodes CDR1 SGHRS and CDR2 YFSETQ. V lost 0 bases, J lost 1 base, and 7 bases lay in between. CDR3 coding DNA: TGCGCCAGCAGCTTGGGGACACTCCAAGAGACCCAGTACTTC. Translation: CASSLGTLQETQYF.

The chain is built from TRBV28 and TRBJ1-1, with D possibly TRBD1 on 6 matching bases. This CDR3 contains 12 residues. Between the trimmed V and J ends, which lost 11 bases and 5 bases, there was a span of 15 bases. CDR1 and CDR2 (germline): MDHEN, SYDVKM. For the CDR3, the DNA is TGTGCCCTCCGGGGGGCAAAGACTGAAGCTTTCTTT. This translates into CALRGAKTEAFF.

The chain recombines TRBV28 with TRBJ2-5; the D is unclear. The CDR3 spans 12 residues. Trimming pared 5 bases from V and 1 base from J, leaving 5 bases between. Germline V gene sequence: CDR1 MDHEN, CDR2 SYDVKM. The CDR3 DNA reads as TGTGCCAGCAGTCAGGTCCAAGAGACCCAGTACTTC. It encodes CASSQVQETQYF.

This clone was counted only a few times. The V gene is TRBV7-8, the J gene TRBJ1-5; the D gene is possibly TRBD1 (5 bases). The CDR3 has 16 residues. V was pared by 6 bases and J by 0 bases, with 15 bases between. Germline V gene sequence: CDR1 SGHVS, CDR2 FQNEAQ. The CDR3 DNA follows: TGTGCCAGCAGTTCCGGGGGGGGAAATAGCAATCAGCCCCAGCATTTT. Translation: CASSSGGGNSNQPQHF.

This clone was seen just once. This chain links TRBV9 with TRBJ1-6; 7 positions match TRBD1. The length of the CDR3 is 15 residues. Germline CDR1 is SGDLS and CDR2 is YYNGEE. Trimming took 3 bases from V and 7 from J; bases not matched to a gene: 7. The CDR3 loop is CASSGGTVPNSPLHF. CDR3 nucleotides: TGTGCCAGCAGCGGTGGGACAGTCCCAAATTCACCCCTCCACTTT.

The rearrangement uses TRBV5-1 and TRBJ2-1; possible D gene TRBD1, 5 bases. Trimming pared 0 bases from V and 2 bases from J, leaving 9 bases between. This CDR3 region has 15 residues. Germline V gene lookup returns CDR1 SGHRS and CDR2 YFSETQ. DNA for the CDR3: TGCGCCAGCAGCTTGGGACAGCCGCCCTACAATGAGCAGTTCTTC. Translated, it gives CASSLGQPPYNEQFF.

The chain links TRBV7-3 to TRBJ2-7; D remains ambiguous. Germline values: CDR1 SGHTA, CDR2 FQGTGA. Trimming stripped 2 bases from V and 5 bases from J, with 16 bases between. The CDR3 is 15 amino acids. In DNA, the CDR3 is TGTGCCAGCAGCTTAGTGGGCCCCACCTGGGACGAGCAGTACTTC. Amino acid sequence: CASSLVGPTWDEQYF.

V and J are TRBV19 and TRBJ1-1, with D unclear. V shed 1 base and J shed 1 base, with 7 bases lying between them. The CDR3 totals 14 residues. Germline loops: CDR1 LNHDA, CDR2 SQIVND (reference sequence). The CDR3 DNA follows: TGTGCCAGTAGTATAGGGCATGGGAACACTGAAGCTTTCTTT. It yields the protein CASSIGHGNTEAFF.

CDR3 bases: TGTGCCTGGAGGGAAACAGGGAATTCACCCCTCCACTTT. Encoded protein: CAWRETGNSPLHF. The gene calls are TRBV30 and TRBJ1-6, with D possibly TRBD1 on 6 matching bases. V was trimmed by 3 bases and J by 7 bases, leaving 10 bases between them. The CDR3 extends over 13 amino acids. In germline, CDR1 is GTSNPN, CDR2 SVGIG (reference sequence).

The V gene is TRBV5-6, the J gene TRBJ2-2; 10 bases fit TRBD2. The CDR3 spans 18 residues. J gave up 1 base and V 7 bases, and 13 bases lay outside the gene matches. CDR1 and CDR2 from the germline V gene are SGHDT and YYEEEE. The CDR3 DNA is TGTGCCAGCCAAATAGCGGGGGGTCTCATCATGAACACCGGGGAGCTGTTTTTT. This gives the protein CASQIAGGLIMNTGELFF.

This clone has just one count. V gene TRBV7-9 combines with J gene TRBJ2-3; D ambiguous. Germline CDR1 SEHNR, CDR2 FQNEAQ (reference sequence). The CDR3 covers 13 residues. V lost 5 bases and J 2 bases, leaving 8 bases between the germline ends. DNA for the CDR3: TGTGCCAGCAGCCCCCAGGACACAGATACGCAGTATTTT. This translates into CASSPQDTDTQYF.

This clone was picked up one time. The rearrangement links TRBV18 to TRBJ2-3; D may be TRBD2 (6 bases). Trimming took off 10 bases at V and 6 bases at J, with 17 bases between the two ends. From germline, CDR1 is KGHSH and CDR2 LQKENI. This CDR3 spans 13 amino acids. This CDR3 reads CATQTSGRDTQYF. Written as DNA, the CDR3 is TGTGCCACCCAGACTAGTGGCAGGGATACGCAGTATTTT.

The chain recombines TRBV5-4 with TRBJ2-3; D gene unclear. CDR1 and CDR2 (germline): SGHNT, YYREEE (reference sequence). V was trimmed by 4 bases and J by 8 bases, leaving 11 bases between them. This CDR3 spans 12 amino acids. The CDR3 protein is CASSPPLGTQYF. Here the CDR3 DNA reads TGTGCCAGCAGCCCCCCACTTGGTACGCAGTATTTT.

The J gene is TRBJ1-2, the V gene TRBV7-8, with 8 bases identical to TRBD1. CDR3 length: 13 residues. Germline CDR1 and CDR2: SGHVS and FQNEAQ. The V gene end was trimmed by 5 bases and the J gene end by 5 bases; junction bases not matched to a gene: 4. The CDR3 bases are TGTGCCAGCAGCCAGGGACAGGAGTATGGCTACACCTTC. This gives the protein CASSQGQEYGYTF.

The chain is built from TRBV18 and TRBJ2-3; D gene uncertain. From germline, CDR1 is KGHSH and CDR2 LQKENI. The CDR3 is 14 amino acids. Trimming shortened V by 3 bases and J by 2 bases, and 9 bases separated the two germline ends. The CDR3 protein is CASSPPLSTDTQYF. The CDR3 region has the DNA TGTGCCAGCTCACCCCCCCTGTCCACAGATACGCAGTATTTT.

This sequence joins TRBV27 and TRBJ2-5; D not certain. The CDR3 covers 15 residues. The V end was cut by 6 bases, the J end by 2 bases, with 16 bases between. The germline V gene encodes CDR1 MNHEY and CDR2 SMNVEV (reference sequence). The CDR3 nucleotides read TGTGCCAGCAGACCCCGCGCCCTCAGGCAAGAGACCCAGTACTTC. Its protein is CASRPRALRQETQYF.

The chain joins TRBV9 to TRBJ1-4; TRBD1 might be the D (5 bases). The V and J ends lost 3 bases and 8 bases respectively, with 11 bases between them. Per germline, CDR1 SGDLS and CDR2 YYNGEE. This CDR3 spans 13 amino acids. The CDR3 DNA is TGTGCCAGCAGCGGTAACAGGAACGAAAAACTGTTTTTT. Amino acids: CASSGNRNEKLFF. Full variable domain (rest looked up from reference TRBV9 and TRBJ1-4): DSGVTQTPKHLITATGQRVTLRCSPRSGDLSVYWYQQSLDQGLQFLIQYYNGEERAKGNILERFSAQQFPDLHSELNLSSLELGDSALYFCASSGNRNEKLFFGSGTQLSVL.